A single sample gave rise to the 10 T cell receptor beta chains below, sequenced in a study of control samples from healthy donors and cancer patients. Assay used: immunoSEQ multiplex PCR; TCRdb lists only in-frame clones, some missing. The sample holds 160,000 or so clones, 94% seen once. Material for sequencing was PBMCs. These receptors originate from a man between 60 and 75 years old with colorectal cancer.

The chain links TRBV4-2 to TRBJ1-5, with D perhaps TRBD1 (6 bases). V was pared by 2 bases and J by 6 bases, with 14 bases between. This CDR3 contains 15 residues. The V gene's germline CDR1 is LGHNA and CDR2 YNFKEQ. The CDR3, as DNA: TGTGCCAGCAGCCAATCGGCTACAGGGCTTCAGCCCCAGCATTTT. This encodes CASSQSATGLQPQHF.

This clone was seen a handful of times. V is TRBV19 and J is TRBJ1-5; D uncertain. This CDR3 region has 15 residues. Trimming removed 6 bases at V and 1 base at J, with 13 bases between. The germline V gene encodes CDR1 LNHDA and CDR2 SQIVND (reference sequence). CDR3 amino acids: CASSTWGTSNQPQHF. CDR3 sequence (DNA): TGTGCCAGTAGCACCTGGGGAACCAGCAATCAGCCCCAGCATTTT.

The chain carries TRBV4-2 and TRBJ2-2, with D possibly being TRBD2 (6 bases). V lost 0 bases and J 1 base, leaving 15 bases between the germline ends. CDR1 is LGHNA and CDR2 is YNFKEQ in the germline V gene. CDR3 length: 18 residues. The DNA for the CDR3 is TGTGCCAGCAGCCAAGATCTTATGCGGGGCCTGAACACCGGGGAGCTGTTTTTT. It specifies CASSQDLMRGLNTGELFF.

This chain uses TRBV3-1 (or the pseudogene TRBV3-2) with TRBJ2-5; D is perhaps TRBD2 (6 bases). CDR1 and CDR2 from the germline V gene are LGHDT and YNNKEL (reference sequence). The CDR3 runs 14 residues. Trimming took off 0 bases at V and 7 bases at J, with 12 bases between the two ends. CDR3 nucleotides: TGTGCCAGCAGCCAAGACTACGGGGGAGGGACCCAGTACTTC. Translated: CASSQDYGGGTQYF.

The J gene is TRBJ1-1, the V gene TRBV18, with D unresolved. CDR1 and CDR2 from the germline V gene are KGHSH and LQKENI. The CDR3 runs 11 residues. Trimming left V 2 bases short and J 2 bases short, with 0 bases between. CDR3: CASSPNTEAFF. The CDR3, as DNA: TGTGCCAGCTCACCAAACACTGAAGCTTTCTTT.

The chain recombines TRBV15 with TRBJ1-2; 9 nucleotides match TRBD1. The CDR3 covers 16 residues. V gave up 8 bases and J gave up 1 base; unmatched junction bases: 11. Germline lookup yields CDR1 LNHNV and CDR2 YYDKDF (reference sequence). This CDR3 is CATRSDRGPVNYGYTF. The CDR3 nucleotides are TGTGCCACCCGCTCGGACAGGGGTCCGGTTAACTATGGCTACACCTTC.

The rearrangement links TRBV27 to TRBJ2-7; D may match TRBD1 or TRBD2 (5 bases each). The CDR3 contains 15 residues. Germline V gene data show CDR1 as MNHEY and CDR2 as SMNVEV (reference sequence). Trimming took 5 bases from V and 6 from J, leaving 20 bases between them. This CDR3 is CASSPDPALRGEQYF. The CDR3 nucleotides are TGTGCCAGCAGTCCAGACCCAGCCCTGAGGGGCGAGCAGTACTTC.

J is TRBJ1-4 and V is TRBV27; D unresolved. Germline assignment: CDR1 MNHEY and CDR2 SMNVEV (reference sequence). The CDR3 contains 16 residues. V lost 2 bases to trimming and J lost 7 bases, with 17 bases between them. The CDR3 protein is CASSLSTQASPEKLFF. For the CDR3, the DNA is TGTGCCAGCAGTTTAAGTACCCAGGCCTCACCTGAAAAACTGTTTTTT.

The gene calls are TRBV5-1 and TRBJ1-1, with unresolved D. CDR1 and CDR2 (germline): SGHRS, YFSETQ. V was cut by 5 bases and J by 1 base, with 9 bases left in between. This CDR3 spans 13 amino acids. CDR3 region: CASRRTENTEAFF. The CDR3 nucleotides are TGCGCCAGCAGAAGAACAGAGAACACTGAAGCTTTCTTT. The full variable domain, rest sourced from reference TRBV5-1 and TRBJ1-1, is KAGVTQTPRYLIKTRGQQVTLSCSPISGHRSVSWYQQTPGQGLQFLFEYFSETQRNKGNFPGRFSGRQFSNSRSEMNVSTLELGDSALYLCASRRTENTEAFFGQGTRLTVV.

The chain has TRBV6-5 and TRBJ1-4; 11 bases are shared with TRBD1. V gave up 6 bases and J gave up 11 bases; unmatched junction bases: 2. This CDR3 has 12 residues. Germline V gene sequence: CDR1 MNHEY, CDR2 SVGAGI. CDR3 sequence reads: CASSRDRGKLFF. The CDR3 coding sequence is TGTGCCAGCAGCAGGGACAGGGGGAAACTGTTTTTT.